This entry features one T cell receptor (beta chain) sequence. These data originate in a study of blood T cell repertoires in COVID-19. Germline CDR1 SGHRS, CDR2 YFSETQ. The CDR3 runs to 16 residues. J was trimmed by 5 bases and V by 0 bases; bases with no gene match: 7. The method was immunoSEQ multiplex PCR; TCRdb's version includes in-frame clones alone and lacks a portion of them. Of approximately 170,000 clones in the sample, roughly four fifths were seen once. Sample: peripheral blood. The rearrangement links TRBV5-1 to TRBJ2-4, with 8 bases matching TRBD2. The sequence came from a man between 40 and 49 years old who had recovered from COVID-19. The CDR3 DNA follows: TGCGCCAGCAGCTTGGCGGGAGGGCCCTCCCAAAACATTCAGTACTTC. Translation: CASSLAGGPSQNIQYF. The full variable domain, rest sourced from reference TRBV5-1 and TRBJ2-4, is KAGVTQTPRYLIKTRGQQVTLSCSPISGHRSVSWYQQTPGQGLQFLFEYFSETQRNKGNFPGRFSGRQFSNSRSEMNVSTLELGDSALYLCASSLAGGPSQNIQYFGAGTRLSVL.